Listed below are T cell receptor beta chains from one sample, sequenced in a study of OX40 agonist ivuxolimab in advanced cancers. Method: immunoSEQ multiplex PCR; TCRdb's copy keeps in-frame clones and lacks some. The sample includes 50,000 to 65,000 clones, nearly 95% of them seen just once. The material was CD4+ or CD8+ T cells sorted from blood, obtained in a trial of the OX40 agonist ivuxolimab. The source of these receptors is an adult with an advanced solid tumor such as melanoma, head and neck, liver or kidney cancer. Each CDR3 is given without its conserved first and last residue. A D gene is named only where the DNA matches it firmly.

>TRBJ1-1|TRBV28|NA
ASTSEKGMNTEAF
>TRBJ2-3|TRBV28|NA
ASHITGADLDTQY
>TRBJ1-4|TRBV29-1|NA
SVDGTGEKLF
>TRBJ2-5|TRBV7-9|TRBD1
ASSSPRDRVLETQY
>TRBJ1-2|TRBV11-3|NA
ASSSTGLGAATSYGYT
>TRBJ2-7|TRBV6-1|TRBD1
ASSVGTGYEQY
>TRBJ2-2|TRBV4-1|TRBD2
ASSHGKAGEGGAGELF
>TRBJ2-1|TRBV5-4|NA
ASSPTSDYNEQF
>TRBJ2-5|TRBV28|NA
ASSVYQDTQETQY
>TRBJ2-5|TRBV10-2|TRBD1
ASSESPGQGWETQY
>TRBJ2-7|TRBV5-5|TRBD2
ASSQLAGFDEQY
>TRBJ2-5|TRBV28|NA
ASSFPGIQTQY
>TRBJ2-1|TRBV10-2|TRBD2
ASSDPAGVREQF
>TRBJ2-7|TRBV5-1|NA
ASSAGGGSYEQY
>TRBJ2-5|TRBV9|NA
ASSLGTGPETQY
>TRBJ2-3|TRBV7-8|TRBD1
ASSLGDRGPTDTQY
>TRBJ2-2|TRBV18|NA
ASSPIERANTGELF
>TRBJ2-1|TRBV6-1|TRBD2
ASSDISGSYNEQF
>TRBJ2-7|TRBV10-3|TRBD1
ALRDSSYEQY
>TRBJ1-5|TRBV7-2|NA
ASSTGDNPSNQPQH
>TRBJ1-5|TRBV28|NA
ASHTSWGSNQPQH
>TRBJ2-3|TRBV2|TRBD1
ASSVADRETDTQY
>TRBJ2-2|TRBV14|NA
ASSHGVSGELF
>TRBJ2-3|TRBV28|TRBD2
ASKTGGLGDTQY
>TRBJ1-6|TRBV23-1|TRBD1
ASSHREQGMGRFGYNSPLH
>TRBJ2-7|TRBV4-1|TRBD2
ASSELAGDVYEQY
>TRBJ2-1|TRBV28|TRBD2
ASIGTSGVEQF
>TRBJ2-1|TRBV11-3|TRBD2
ASSPTSGMAPNEQF
>NA|TRBV7-9|NA
ASTLTTGDYEQY
>TRBJ2-7|TRBV27|NA
ASTRTHGGPEQY
>TRBJ1-3|TRBV6-6|NA
ASSIQGFSGNTIY
>TRBJ2-5|TRBV11-2|NA
ASSLAGDKWKETQY
>TRBJ2-3|TRBV27|NA
ASSPPGASTDTQY
>TRBJ2-1|TRBV25-1|TRBD1
ASSSGGNEQF
>TRBJ2-7|TRBV10-1|NA
ASSERESGYEQY
>TRBJ2-7|TRBV19|TRBD2
ASSPGLAGLYEQY
>TRBJ2-1|TRBV6-4|NA
ARRSLLDSNEQF
>TRBJ2-3|TRBV5-1|TRBD2
ASILVGLAGADTQY
>TRBJ1-1|TRBV28|TRBD1
ASSLPRDRVTEAF
>TRBJ2-7|TRBV28|TRBD1
ASSLYTGTASYEQY
>TRBJ2-7|TRBV30|TRBD1
AWSFGQGWYEQY
>TRBJ2-7|TRBV13|NA
ASSLLGSTYEQY
>TRBJ2-7|TRBV30|TRBD1
AWSRGQGDEQY
>TRBJ2-7|TRBV11-2|NA
ASSHAPSYEQY
>TRBJ2-7|TRBV4-2|TRBD2
ASSQDLAGEQY
>TRBJ1-3|TRBV19|NA
ASNSTRAASGNTIY
>TRBJ2-7|TRBV9|TRBD2
ASSETSAPGRNEQY
>TRBJ2-1|TRBV4-1|TRBD2
ASSQGGGSGGSSYNEQF